This T cell receptor (beta chain) was sequenced in a study of sequential checkpoint blockade in melanoma. Background on the study: Patients were randomized 1:1 to nivolumab-then-ipilimumab or ipilimumab-then-nivolumab first-line.

Treatment noted: randomized to nivolumab then ipilimumab (arm A) or the reverse (arm B). This clone was detected only a few times. Some clones are missing from TCRdb's copy, which holds only in-frame ones; the method was immunoSEQ multiplex PCR. This sample has about 6,600 clones, with less than 25% found just once. The CDR3 sequence is 13 residues long. Germline V gene lookup returns CDR1 SNHLY and CDR2 FYNNEI. Deletions cut 6 bases from V and 8 bases from J, with 13 bases between. The sequence was collected from a human donor with melanoma. Sequences were derived from tumor tissue (inferred from file names), sampled from a patient given nivolumab and ipilimumab in sequence. J is TRBJ1-4 and V is TRBV2, with D unclear. The CDR3 reads CASSNGREEKLFF. The DNA of the CDR3 is TGTGCCAGCAGCAATGGAAGGGAGGAAAAACTGTTTTTT. Based on the CDR3 plus reference TRBV2 and TRBJ1-4, the full variable domain is EPEVTQTPSHQVTQMGQEVILRCVPISNHLYFYWYRQILGQKVEFLVSFYNNEISEKSEIFDDQFSVERPDGSNFTLKIRSTKLEDSAMYFCASSNGREEKLFFGSGTQLSVL.